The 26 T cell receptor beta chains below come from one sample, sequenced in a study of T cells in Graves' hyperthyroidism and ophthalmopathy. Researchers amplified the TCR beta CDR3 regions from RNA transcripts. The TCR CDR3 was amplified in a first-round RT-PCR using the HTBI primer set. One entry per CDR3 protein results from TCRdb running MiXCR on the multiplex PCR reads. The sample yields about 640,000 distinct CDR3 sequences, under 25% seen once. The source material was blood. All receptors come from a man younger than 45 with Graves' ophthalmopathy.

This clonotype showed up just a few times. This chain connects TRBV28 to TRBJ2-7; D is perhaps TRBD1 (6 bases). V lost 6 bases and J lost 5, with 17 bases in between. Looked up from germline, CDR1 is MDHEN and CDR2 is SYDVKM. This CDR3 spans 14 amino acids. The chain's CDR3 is CASRTGQLVDEQYF. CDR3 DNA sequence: TGTGCCAGCAGAACCGGACAGTTGGTAGACGAGCAGTACTTC.

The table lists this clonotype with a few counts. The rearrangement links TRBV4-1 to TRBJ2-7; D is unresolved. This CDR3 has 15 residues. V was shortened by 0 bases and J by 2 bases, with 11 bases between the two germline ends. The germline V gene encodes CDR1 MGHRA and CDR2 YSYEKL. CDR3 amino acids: CASSQDRMGTYEQYF. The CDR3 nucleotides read TGCGCCAGCAGCCAAGATAGGATGGGGACCTACGAGCAGTACTTC.

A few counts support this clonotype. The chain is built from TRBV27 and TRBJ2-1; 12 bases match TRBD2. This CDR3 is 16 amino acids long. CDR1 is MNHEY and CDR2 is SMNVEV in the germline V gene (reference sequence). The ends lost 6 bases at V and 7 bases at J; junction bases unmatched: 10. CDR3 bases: TGTGCCAGCAGCTACCTAGCGGGAGGGCGGGTGAATGAGCAGTTCTTC. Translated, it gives CASSYLAGGRVNEQFF.

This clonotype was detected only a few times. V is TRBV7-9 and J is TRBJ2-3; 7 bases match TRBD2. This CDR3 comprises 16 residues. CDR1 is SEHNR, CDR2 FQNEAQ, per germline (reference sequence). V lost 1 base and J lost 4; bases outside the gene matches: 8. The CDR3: CASSLGLREFSDTQYF. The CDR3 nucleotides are TGTGCCAGCAGCTTAGGACTGCGGGAGTTCTCAGATACGCAGTATTTT.

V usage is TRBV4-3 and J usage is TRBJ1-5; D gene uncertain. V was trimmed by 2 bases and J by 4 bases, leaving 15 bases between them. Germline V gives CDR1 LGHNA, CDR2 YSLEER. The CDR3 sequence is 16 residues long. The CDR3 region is CASSQNTGVSNQPQHF. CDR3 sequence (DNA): TGCGCCAGCAGCCAAAATACCGGAGTTTCAAATCAGCCCCAGCATTTT.

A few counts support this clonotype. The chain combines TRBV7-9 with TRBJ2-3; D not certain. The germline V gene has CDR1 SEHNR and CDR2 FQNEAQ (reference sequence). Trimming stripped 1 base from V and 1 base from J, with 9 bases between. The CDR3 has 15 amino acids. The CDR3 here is CASSLGRYGTDTQYF. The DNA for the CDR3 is TGTGCCAGCAGCTTAGGCAGATACGGCACAGATACGCAGTATTTT.

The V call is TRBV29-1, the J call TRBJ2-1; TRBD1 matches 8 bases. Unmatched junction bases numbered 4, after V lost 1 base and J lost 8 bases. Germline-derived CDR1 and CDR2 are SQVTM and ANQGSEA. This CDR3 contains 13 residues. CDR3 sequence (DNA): TGCAGCGTTGAAGGGGGACAGGCTGATGAGCAGTTCTTC. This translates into CSVEGGQADEQFF.

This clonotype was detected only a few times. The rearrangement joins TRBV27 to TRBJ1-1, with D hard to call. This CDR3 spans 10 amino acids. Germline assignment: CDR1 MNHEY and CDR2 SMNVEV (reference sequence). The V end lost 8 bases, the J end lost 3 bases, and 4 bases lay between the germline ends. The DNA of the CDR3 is TGTGCCAGCGAGTACACTGAAGCTTTCTTT. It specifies CASEYTEAFF.

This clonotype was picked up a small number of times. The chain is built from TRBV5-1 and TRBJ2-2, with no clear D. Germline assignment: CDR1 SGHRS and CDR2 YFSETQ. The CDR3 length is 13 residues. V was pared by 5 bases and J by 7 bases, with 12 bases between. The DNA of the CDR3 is TGCGCCAGCAGTCAAAGATTTAACGGGGAGCTGTTTTTT. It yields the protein CASSQRFNGELFF.

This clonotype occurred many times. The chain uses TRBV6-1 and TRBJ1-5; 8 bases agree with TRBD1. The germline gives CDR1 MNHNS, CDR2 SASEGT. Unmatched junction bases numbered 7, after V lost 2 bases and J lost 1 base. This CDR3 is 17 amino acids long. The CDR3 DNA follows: TGTGCCAGCAGTGAAACCGGGGGACAGGCCAGCAATCAGCCCCAGCATTTT. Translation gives CASSETGGQASNQPQHF.

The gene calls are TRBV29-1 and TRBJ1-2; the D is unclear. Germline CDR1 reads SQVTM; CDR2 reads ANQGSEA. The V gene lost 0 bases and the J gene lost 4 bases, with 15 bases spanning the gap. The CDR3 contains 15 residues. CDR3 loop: CSVEDSKGLGYGYTF. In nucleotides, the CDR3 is TGCAGCGTTGAAGATTCAAAGGGTCTGGGCTATGGCTACACCTTC.

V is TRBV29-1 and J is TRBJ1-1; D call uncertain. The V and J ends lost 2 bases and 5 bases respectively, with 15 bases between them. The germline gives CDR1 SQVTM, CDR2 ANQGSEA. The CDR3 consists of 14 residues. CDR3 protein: CSVELRAWWTEAFF. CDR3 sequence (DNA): TGCAGCGTTGAACTCCGGGCCTGGTGGACTGAAGCTTTCTTT.

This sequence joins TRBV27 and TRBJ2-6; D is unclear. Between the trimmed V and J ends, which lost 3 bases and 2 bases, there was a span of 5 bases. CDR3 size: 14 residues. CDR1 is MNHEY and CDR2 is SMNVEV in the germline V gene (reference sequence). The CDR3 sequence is CASSFTAGANVLTF. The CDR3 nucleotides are TGTGCCAGCAGTTTTACTGCTGGGGCCAACGTCCTGACTTTC. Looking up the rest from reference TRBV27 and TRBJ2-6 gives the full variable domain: EAQVTQNPRYLITVTGKKLTVTCSQNMNHEYMSWYRQDPGLGLRQIYYSMNVEVTDKGDVPEGYKVSRKEKRNFPLILESPSPNQTSLYFCASSFTAGANVLTFGAGSRLTVL.

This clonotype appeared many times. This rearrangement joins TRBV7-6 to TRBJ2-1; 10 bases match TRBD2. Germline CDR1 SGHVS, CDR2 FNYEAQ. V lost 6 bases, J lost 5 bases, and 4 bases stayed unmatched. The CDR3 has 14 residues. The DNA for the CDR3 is TGTGCCAGCAGTGAGCGGGAGGGGCACAATGAGCAGTTCTTC. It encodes CASSEREGHNEQFF. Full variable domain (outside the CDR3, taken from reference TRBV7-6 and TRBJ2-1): GAGVSQSPRYKVTKRGQDVALRCDPISGHVSLYWYRQALGQGPEFLTYFNYEAQQDKSGLPNDRFSAERPEGSISTLTIQRTEQRDSAMYRCASSEREGHNEQFFGPGTRLTVL.

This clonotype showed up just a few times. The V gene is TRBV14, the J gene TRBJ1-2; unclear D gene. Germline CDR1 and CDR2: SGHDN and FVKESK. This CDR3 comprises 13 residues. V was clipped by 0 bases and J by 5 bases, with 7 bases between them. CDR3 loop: CASSQDIRYGYTF. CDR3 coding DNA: TGTGCCAGCAGCCAAGATATCCGGTATGGCTACACCTTC.

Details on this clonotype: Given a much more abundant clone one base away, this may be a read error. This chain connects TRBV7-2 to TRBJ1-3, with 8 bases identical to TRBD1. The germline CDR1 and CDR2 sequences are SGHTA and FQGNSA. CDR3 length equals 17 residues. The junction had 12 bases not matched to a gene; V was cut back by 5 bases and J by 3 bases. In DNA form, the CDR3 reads TGTGCCAGCAGCCAATCCTACAGGGGGAGTAGTGGAAACACCATATATTTT. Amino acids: CASSQSYRGSSGNTIYF.

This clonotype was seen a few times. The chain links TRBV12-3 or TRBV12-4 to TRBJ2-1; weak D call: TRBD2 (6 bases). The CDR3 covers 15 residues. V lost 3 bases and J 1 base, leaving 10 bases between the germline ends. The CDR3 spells CASSFASESYNEQFF. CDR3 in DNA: TGTGCCAGCAGTTTCGCTAGCGAATCCTACAATGAGCAGTTCTTC.

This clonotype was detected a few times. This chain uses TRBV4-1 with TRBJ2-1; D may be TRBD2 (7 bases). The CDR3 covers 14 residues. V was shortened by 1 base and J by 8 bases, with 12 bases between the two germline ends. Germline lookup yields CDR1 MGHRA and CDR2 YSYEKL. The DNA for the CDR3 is TGCGCCAGCAGCCAAGTCGGGGGGCCGCATGAGCAGTTCTTC. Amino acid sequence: CASSQVGGPHEQFF.

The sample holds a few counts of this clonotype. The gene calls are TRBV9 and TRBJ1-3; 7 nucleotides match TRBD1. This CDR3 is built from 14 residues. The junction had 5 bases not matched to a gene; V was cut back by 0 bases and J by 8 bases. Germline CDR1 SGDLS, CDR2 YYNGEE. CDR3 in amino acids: CASSVATRGDTIYF. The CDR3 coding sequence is TGTGCCAGCAGCGTAGCTACCAGGGGGGACACCATATATTTT.

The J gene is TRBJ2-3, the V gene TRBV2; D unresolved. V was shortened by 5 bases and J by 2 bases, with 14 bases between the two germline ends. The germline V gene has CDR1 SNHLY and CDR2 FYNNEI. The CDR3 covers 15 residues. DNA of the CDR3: TGTGCCAGCAGTTTATCTCCCACCTCCACAGATACGCAGTATTTT. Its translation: CASSLSPTSTDTQYF.

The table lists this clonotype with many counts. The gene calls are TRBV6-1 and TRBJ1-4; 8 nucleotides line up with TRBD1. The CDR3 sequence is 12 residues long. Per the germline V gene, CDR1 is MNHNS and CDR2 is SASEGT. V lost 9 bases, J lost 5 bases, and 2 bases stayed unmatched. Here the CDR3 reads CASRTGNEKLFF. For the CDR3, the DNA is TGTGCCAGTCGGACAGGGAATGAAAAACTGTTTTTT.

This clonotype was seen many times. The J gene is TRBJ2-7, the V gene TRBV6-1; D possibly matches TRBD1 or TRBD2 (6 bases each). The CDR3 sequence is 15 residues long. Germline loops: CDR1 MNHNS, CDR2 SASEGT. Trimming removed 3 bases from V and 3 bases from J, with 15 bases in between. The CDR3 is CASSDLGGGDYEQYF. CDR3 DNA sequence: TGTGCCAGCAGTGATCTGGGGGGCGGCGACTACGAGCAGTACTTC.

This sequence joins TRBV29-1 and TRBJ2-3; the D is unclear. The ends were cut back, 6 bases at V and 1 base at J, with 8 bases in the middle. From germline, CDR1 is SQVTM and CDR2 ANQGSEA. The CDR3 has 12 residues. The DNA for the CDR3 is TGCAGCGTACCCGGGCGCACAGATACGCAGTATTTT. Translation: CSVPGRTDTQYF.

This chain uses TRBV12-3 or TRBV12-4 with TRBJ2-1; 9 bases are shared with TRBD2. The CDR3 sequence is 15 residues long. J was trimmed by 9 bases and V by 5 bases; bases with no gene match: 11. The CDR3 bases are TGTGCCAGCAGTATGGCTAGCGGGATGATAGTTGAGCAGTTCTTC. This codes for CASSMASGMIVEQFF.

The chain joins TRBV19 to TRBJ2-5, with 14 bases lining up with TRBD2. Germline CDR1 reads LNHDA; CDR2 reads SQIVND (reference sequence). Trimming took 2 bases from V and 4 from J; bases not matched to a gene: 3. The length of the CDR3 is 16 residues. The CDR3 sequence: CASSIMGLAGVETQYF. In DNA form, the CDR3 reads TGTGCCAGTAGTATAATGGGACTAGCGGGAGTAGAGACCCAGTACTTC.

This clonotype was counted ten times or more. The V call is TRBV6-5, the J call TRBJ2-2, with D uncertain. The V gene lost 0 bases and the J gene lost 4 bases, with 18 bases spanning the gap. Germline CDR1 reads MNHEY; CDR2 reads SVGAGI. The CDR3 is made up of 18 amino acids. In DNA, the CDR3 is TGTGCCAGCAGTTACTCATATTTAGCTCCGGGCCTCACCGGGGAGCTGTTTTTT. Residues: CASSYSYLAPGLTGELFF.